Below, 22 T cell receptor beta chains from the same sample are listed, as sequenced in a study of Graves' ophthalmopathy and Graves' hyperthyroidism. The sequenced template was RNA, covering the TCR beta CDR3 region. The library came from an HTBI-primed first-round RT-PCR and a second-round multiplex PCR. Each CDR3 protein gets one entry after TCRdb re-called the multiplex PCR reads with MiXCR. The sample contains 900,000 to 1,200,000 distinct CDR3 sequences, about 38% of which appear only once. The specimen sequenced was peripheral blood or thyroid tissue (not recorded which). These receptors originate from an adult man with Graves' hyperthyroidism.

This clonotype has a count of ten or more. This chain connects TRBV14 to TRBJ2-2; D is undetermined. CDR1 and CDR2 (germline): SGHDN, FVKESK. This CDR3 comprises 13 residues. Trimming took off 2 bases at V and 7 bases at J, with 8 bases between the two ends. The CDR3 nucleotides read TGTGCCAGCAGCCAACGGATTGACGGGGAGCTGTTTTTT. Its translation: CASSQRIDGELFF.

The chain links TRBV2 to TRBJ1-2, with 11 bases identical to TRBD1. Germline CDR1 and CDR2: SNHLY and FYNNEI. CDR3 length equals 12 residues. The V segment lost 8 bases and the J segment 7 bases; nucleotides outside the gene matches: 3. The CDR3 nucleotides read TGTGCCAGCGGACAGGGGGCCGGTGGCTACACCTTC. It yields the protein CASGQGAGGYTF. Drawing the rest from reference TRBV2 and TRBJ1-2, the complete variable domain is EPEVTQTPSHQVTQMGQEVILRCVPISNHLYFYWYRQILGQKVEFLVSFYNNEISEKSEIFDDQFSVERPDGSNFTLKIRSTKLEDSAMYFCASGQGAGGYTFGSGTRLTVV.

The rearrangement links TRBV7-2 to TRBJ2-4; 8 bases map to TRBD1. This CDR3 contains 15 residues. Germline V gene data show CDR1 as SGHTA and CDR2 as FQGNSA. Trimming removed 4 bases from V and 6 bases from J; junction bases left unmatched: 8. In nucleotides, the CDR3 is TGTGCCAGCAGCTCCGGGACAGGTACGGGAAACATTCAGTACTTC. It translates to CASSSGTGTGNIQYF.

CDR3 sequence (DNA): TGTGCCAGCAGCTTAGGAAGCGTAACGCAGTACTTC. It encodes CASSLGSVTQYF. V gene TRBV7-2 combines with J gene TRBJ2-7; D gene ambiguous. Per the germline V gene, CDR1 is SGHTA and CDR2 is FQGNSA. The CDR3 sequence is 12 residues long. Trimming removed 1 base from V and 9 bases from J, with 10 bases in between.

The CDR3 DNA follows: TGTGCCAGCAGCTGGGGTCAGCTGGGTTCACCCCTCCACTTT. This gives the protein CASSWGQLGSPLHF. The gene calls are TRBV5-5 and TRBJ1-6; the D is unclear. Germline V lookup: CDR1 SGHKS, CDR2 YYEKEE (reference sequence). This CDR3 spans 14 amino acids. The V gene lost 3 bases and the J gene lost 9 bases, with 13 bases spanning the gap.

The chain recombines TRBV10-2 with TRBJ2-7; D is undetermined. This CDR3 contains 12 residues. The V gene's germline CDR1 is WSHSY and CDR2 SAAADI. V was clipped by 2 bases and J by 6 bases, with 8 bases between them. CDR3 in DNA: TGCGCCAGCAGTGAGCCGGACCTCGAGCAGTACTTC. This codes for CASSEPDLEQYF.

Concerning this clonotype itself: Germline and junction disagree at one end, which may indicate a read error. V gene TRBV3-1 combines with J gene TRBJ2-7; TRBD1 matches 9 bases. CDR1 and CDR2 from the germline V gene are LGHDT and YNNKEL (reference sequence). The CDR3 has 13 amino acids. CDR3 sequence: CATSPGQGPKQYF. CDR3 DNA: TGTGCCACCAGCCCGGGACAGGGTCCCAAGCAGTACTTC.

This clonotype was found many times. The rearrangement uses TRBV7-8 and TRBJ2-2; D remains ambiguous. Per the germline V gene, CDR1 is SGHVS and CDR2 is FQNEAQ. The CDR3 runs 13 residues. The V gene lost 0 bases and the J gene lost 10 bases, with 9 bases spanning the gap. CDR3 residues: CASSLALGAELFF. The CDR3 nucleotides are TGTGCCAGCAGCTTAGCGCTAGGAGCGGAGCTGTTTTTT.

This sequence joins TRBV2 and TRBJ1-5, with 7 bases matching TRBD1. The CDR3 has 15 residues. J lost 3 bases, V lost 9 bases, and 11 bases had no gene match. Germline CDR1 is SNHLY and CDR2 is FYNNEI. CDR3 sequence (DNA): TGTGCCAGTGGAAAACAGACAGGGAACAATCAGCCCCAGCATTTT. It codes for CASGKQTGNNQPQHF.

CDR3 residues: CATSRGDLQSPRETQYF. The CDR3 region has the DNA TGTGCCACCAGCAGAGGAGACCTTCAATCGCCCCGGGAGACCCAGTACTTC. The V call is TRBV15, the J call TRBJ2-5; D remains unclear. The CDR3 runs to 17 residues. The V and J ends lost 1 base and 5 bases respectively, with 20 bases between them. Germline CDR1 LNHNV, CDR2 YYDKDF (reference sequence).

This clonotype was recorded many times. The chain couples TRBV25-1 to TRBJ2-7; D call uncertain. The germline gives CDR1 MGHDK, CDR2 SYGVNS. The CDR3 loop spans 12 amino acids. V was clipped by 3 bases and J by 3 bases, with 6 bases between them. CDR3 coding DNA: TGTGCCAGCAGTGACCGATTCTACGAGCAGTACTTC. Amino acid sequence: CASSDRFYEQYF.

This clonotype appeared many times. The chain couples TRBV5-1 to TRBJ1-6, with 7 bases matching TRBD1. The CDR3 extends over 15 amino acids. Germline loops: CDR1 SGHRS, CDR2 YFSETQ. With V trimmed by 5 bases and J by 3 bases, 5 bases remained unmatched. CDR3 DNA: TGCGCCAGCAGTGGACAGGCCCTCTATAATTCACCCCTCCACTTT. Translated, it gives CASSGQALYNSPLHF.

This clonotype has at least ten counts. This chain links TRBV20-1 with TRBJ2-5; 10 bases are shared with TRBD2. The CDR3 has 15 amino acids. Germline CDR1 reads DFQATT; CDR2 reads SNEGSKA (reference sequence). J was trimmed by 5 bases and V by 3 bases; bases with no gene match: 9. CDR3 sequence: CSASVQRGGRETQYF. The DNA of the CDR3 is TGCAGTGCTAGTGTTCAGCGGGGGGGCAGGGAGACCCAGTACTTC.

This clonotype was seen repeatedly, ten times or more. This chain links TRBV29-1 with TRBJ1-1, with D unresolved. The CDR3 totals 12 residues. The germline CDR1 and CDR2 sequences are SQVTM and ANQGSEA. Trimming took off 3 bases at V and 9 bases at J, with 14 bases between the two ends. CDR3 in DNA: TGCAGCGTTGACCCCCGGGAAACGAAAGCTTTCTTT. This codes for CSVDPRETKAFF.

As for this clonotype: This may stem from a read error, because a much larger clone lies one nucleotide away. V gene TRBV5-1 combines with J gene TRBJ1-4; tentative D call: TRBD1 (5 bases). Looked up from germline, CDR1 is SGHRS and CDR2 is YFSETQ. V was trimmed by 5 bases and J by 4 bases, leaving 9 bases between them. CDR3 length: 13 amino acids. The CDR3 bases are TGCGCCAGCAGACGGGGCAGTAATGAAAAACTGTTTTTT. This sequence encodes CASRRGSNEKLFF.

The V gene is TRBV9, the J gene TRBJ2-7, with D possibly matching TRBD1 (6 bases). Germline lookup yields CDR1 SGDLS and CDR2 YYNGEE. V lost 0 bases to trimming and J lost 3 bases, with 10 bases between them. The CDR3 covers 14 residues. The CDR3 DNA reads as TGTGCCAGCAGCGTAGAGTTAGGGGGCTACGAGCAGTACTTC. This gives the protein CASSVELGGYEQYF.

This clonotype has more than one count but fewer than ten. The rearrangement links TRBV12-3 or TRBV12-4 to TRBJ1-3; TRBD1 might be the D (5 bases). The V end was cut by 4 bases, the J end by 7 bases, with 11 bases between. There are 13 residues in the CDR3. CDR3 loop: CASSYSWDNTIYF. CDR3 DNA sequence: TGTGCCAGCAGTTACTCCTGGGACAACACCATATATTTT.

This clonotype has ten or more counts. The CDR3 here is CASSESEGSWETQYF. The CDR3 nucleotides are TGCGCCAGCAGTGAGTCGGAGGGTTCATGGGAGACCCAGTACTTC. The gene calls are TRBV10-1 and TRBJ2-5; maybe TRBD2 (6 bases). The CDR3 sequence is 15 residues long. V lost 0 bases, J lost 5 bases, and 13 bases lay in between. CDR1 is WNHNN and CDR2 is SYGVQD in the germline V gene (reference sequence).

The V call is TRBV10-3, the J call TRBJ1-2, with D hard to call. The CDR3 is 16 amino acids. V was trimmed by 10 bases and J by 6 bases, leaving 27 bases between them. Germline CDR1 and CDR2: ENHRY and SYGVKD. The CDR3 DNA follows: TGTGCCAGCGGTTACTCGACTTTTACGGTTCGAAATGGCTACACCTTC. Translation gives CASGYSTFTVRNGYTF.

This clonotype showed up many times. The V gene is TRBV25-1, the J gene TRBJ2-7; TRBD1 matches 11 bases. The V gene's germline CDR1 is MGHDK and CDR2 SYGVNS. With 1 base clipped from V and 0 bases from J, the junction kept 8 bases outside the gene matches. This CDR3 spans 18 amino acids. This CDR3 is CASSEWGLGTGGSYEQYF. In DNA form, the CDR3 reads TGTGCCAGCAGTGAATGGGGATTGGGGACAGGGGGCTCCTACGAGCAGTACTTC.

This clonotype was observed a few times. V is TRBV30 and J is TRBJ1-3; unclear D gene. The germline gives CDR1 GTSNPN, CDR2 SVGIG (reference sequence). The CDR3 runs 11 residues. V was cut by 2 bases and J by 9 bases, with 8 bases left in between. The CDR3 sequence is CAWSPEGTIYF. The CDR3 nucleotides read TGTGCCTGGAGTCCGGAGGGCACCATATATTTT.

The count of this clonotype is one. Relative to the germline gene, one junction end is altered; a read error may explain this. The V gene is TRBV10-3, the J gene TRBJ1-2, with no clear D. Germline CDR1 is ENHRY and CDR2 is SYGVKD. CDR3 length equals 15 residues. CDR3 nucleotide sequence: TGTGCCAGCAGTTACTCATCGAATCAGAACTATGGCTACACCTTC. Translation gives CASSYSSNQNYGYTF.